This T cell receptor beta chain appears in the sequencing data of a study of blood T cells in healthy people across ages. Study results and limitations: Age advanced and TCR beta diversity per million T cells fell, roughly linearly. A strong correlation between TCR beta diversity and naive T cell percentage was seen.

The CDR3 consists of 16 residues. V dropped 3 bases and J dropped 3; count of bases not matched to a gene: 9. CDR1 is ENHRY and CDR2 is SYGVKD in the germline V gene. The sample holds many counts of this clonotype. The antigen remains unidentified. The authors ran a second PCR of roughly 6 to 12 cycles using a sample-barcoded 5' primer and a J-beta primer mix. With 12 random nucleotides, a template-switch adaptor tagged each individual cDNA molecule. TCRdb passed the 5' RACE reads through MiXCR, listing each CDR3 protein once. This repertoire shows approximately 810,000 distinct CDR3 sequences, 35% to 40% found once; its top ten account for over 10%. Extraction yielded at least 5.5 micrograms of total RNA per sample.

The sequence came from a man aged 18 to 30 in good health. The chain combines TRBV10-3 with TRBJ1-2; TRBD1 agrees at 8 bases. The sample comprised blood. In DNA form, the CDR3 reads TGTGCCATCAGTGACAGACAGGGGAATGAGGACTATGGCTACACCTTC. Its translation is CAISDRQGNEDYGYTF.